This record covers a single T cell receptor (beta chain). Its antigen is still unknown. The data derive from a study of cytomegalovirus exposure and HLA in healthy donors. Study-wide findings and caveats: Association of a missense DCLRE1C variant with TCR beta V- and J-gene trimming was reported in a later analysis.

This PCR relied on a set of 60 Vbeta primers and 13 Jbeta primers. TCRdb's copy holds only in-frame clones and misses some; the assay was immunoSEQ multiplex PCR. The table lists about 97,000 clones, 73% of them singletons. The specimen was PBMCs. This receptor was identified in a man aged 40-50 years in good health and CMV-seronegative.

The CDR3 DNA is TGTGCCAGCAGTTGGACAGGGGGCAGCTATGGCTACACCTTC. Protein product: CASSWTGGSYGYTF. The chain uses TRBV27 and TRBJ1-2; TRBD1 matches 11 bases. The CDR3 runs to 14 residues. Germline CDR1 reads MNHEY; CDR2 reads SMNVEV (reference sequence). The junction had 2 bases not matched to a gene; V was cut back by 4 bases and J by 4 bases.